A selection of T cell receptor beta chains follows, all from one sample in a study of blood T cells in healthy people across ages. TCRdb reprocessed the 5' RACE reads via MiXCR and lists one record per CDR3 protein. Of about 1.4 million distinct CDR3 sequences in the sample, approximately 59% were seen once. The sample comprised blood. The source of these receptors is a man between 18 and 35 years old in good health. Both conserved end residues are part of each CDR3. The order of the fields is CDR3 DNA, CDR3 protein, D gene, V gene, J gene, clone size. A D gene is named only where the DNA matches it firmly. Clone sizes are given selectively: once, few, many, or a class where the clone is expanded.

DNA: TGTGCCAGCAGTGAAGCCGAAGGGGCAGGCAATCAGCCCCAGCATTTT
CDR3: CASSEAEGAGNQPQHF
D: -
V: TRBV6-1
J: TRBJ1-5
size: medium-sized

DNA: TGTGCCAGCAACTTGGGGTCTAGGGGCACTGAAGCTTTCTTT
CDR3: CASNLGSRGTEAFF
D: -
V: TRBV5-5
J: TRBJ1-1
size: few

DNA: TGTGCCAGCAGTAACCCCAGGGGGTTCCAAGAGACCCAGTACTTC
CDR3: CASSNPRGFQETQYF
D: TRBD1
V: TRBV28
J: TRBJ2-5
size: -

DNA: TGCGCCAGCAGCCAAAGGTCGACAGGAGCCTACGAGCAGTACTTC
CDR3: CASSQRSTGAYEQYF
D: -
V: TRBV4-1
J: TRBJ2-7
size: -

DNA: TGCAGTGCTAGAGGTCGTAGGGGGCGACAAGAGACCCAGTACTTC
CDR3: CSARGRRGRQETQYF
D: TRBD1
V: TRBV20-1
J: TRBJ2-5
size: -

DNA: TGCAGTGCTAGTGACCGGGCGCTGACTTATGGCTACACCTTC
CDR3: CSASDRALTYGYTF
D: -
V: TRBV20-1
J: TRBJ1-2
size: -

DNA: TGTGCCAGCAGCTTAGCGCCGGACATTGACAATGAGCAGTTCTTC
CDR3: CASSLAPDIDNEQFF
D: -
V: TRBV7-2
J: TRBJ2-1
size: -

DNA: TGTGCCAGCTTCCTAGGGGCGGGAGATACGCAGTATTTT
CDR3: CASFLGAGDTQYF
D: -
V: TRBV6-5
J: TRBJ2-3
size: -

DNA: TGCAGTGCTAGTTCTCTCGAATTCTACGAGCAGTACTTC
CDR3: CSASSLEFYEQYF
D: -
V: TRBV20-1
J: TRBJ2-7
size: few

DNA: TGTGCCAGCAGCCCAAACCAGGGGAATCAGCCCCAGCATTTT
CDR3: CASSPNQGNQPQHF
D: -
V: TRBV3-1
J: TRBJ1-5
size: -

DNA: TGCGCCAGCAGCCAAGCCACCGGGACTAGCGGGCCGACCAATGAGCAGTTCTTC
CDR3: CASSQATGTSGPTNEQFF
D: TRBD2
V: TRBV4-1
J: TRBJ2-1
size: -

DNA: TGCAGTGCTAGAAAATCTCTAGCGGCAGCCTACGAGCAGTACTTC
CDR3: CSARKSLAAAYEQYF
D: TRBD2
V: TRBV20-1
J: TRBJ2-7
size: -

DNA: TGTGCCAGCAGCCCCACTAGCGTTAGCTCCTACAATGAGCAGTTCTTC
CDR3: CASSPTSVSSYNEQFF
D: TRBD2
V: TRBV3-1
J: TRBJ2-1
size: once

DNA: TGCAGTGCTAGGTACTCTCCCTCCTACAATGAGCAGTTCTTC
CDR3: CSARYSPSYNEQFF
D: -
V: TRBV20-1
J: TRBJ2-1
size: -

DNA: TGCAGTGCTCTTAATGACAGGGGGCGATCTTTCTACGAGCAGTACTTC
CDR3: CSALNDRGRSFYEQYF
D: TRBD1
V: TRBV20-1
J: TRBJ2-7
size: -

DNA: TGCGCCAGCAGCCGAGTGGGACAGGAGAAACGCGAGCAGTACTTC
CDR3: CASSRVGQEKREQYF
D: TRBD1
V: TRBV4-1
J: TRBJ2-7
size: -

DNA: TGTGCCAGCAGTGAATCCCCAAGGGTTAACTATGGCTACACCTTC
CDR3: CASSESPRVNYGYTF
D: -
V: TRBV25-1
J: TRBJ1-2
size: few

DNA: TGTGCCAGCAGCGTAGTGCTCCTAGAGCCAGATACGCAGTATTTT
CDR3: CASSVVLLEPDTQYF
D: -
V: TRBV9
J: TRBJ2-3
size: -

DNA: TGTGCCAGCAGCTCCCGGGTTATCAGTACCGGGGAGCTGTTTTTT
CDR3: CASSSRVISTGELFF
D: -
V: TRBV11-2
J: TRBJ2-2
size: -

DNA: TGTGCCAGCAGCGGGAAACAGGGGAGCTCCTACGAGCAGTACTTC
CDR3: CASSGKQGSSYEQYF
D: TRBD1
V: TRBV7-9
J: TRBJ2-7
size: -

DNA: TGCAGTGCCTCTCGAGGGACAGGCTACAATGAGCAGTTCTTC
CDR3: CSASRGTGYNEQFF
D: TRBD1
V: TRBV20-1
J: TRBJ2-1
size: -

DNA: TGCAGTGCTAGGCCCCGCGGGTCGAACCAAGAGACCCAGTACTTC
CDR3: CSARPRGSNQETQYF
D: -
V: TRBV20-1
J: TRBJ2-5
size: -

DNA: TGTGCCAGCAACCCACCCAATAGCGGGGGGTACAATGAGCAGTTCTTC
CDR3: CASNPPNSGGYNEQFF
D: TRBD2
V: TRBV6-1
J: TRBJ2-1
size: -

DNA: TGTGCCAGCAGCCGAGGCCTTAGGGGAGATAATTCACCCCTCCACTTT
CDR3: CASSRGLRGDNSPLHF
D: -
V: TRBV4-2
J: TRBJ1-6
size: few

DNA: TGTGCCAGCACCCCCAGGGGTCCAGAGACCCAGTACTTC
CDR3: CASTPRGPETQYF
D: -
V: TRBV12-3/TRBV12-4
J: TRBJ2-5
size: few

DNA: TGCGCCAGCAGTTCCGGTATGATGGTGGGAGCGCAAGAGACCCAGTACTTC
CDR3: CASSSGMMVGAQETQYF
D: -
V: TRBV5-1
J: TRBJ2-5
size: few